This T cell receptor (beta chain) was captured in a study of T cell repertoires in cytomegalovirus infection. Study in general: Indicated by public TCR beta signatures were CMV infection and matching HLA type. Broader study findings: Dominating the ex vivo response were TCR beta clonotypes that were CMV-specific and HLA-C-restricted. Carriage of CMV together with the relevant HLA was identifiable through cumulative public TCR beta family frequency.

Germline V gene sequence: CDR1 LNHDA, CDR2 SQIVND (reference sequence). The CDR3 runs to 13 residues. V lost 3 bases, J lost 5 bases, and 10 bases lay in between. Remarks on this clonotype: Its antigen is unknown.

TCRdb passed the reads through MiXCR, listing each CDR3 protein once. The data contain some 700,000 distinct CDR3 sequences, under 40% of them singletons. This chain links TRBV19 with TRBJ1-1; perhaps TRBD1 as D (5 bases). The sequence was collected from a human donor in good health (CMV status not recorded). Some clones in this sample may be carry-over from other donors' samples. The specimen was PBMCs. The CDR3 region has the DNA TGTGCCAGTAGTATCCAGGGTCTGACTGAAGCTTTCTTT. This encodes CASSIQGLTEAFF.